The 7 T cell receptor beta chains presented below share a single source sample, sequenced in a study of blood T cell repertoires in COVID-19. Generated by immunoSEQ multiplex PCR, the TCRdb table keeps only in-frame clones and is missing some. The sample has about 64,000 clones; around four fifths are singletons. Sample: peripheral blood. The receptor source for this set is a human donor in a cohort sampled during active COVID-19.

V gene TRBV29-1 combines with J gene TRBJ2-2, with D perhaps TRBD1 (6 bases). Germline V lookup: CDR1 SQVTM, CDR2 ANQGSEA. This CDR3 spans 14 amino acids. Deletions cut 6 bases from V and 3 bases from J, with 14 bases between. The CDR3 bases are TGCAGCGTGTCCGGGACACACTACACCGGGGAGCTGTTTTTT. This codes for CSVSGTHYTGELFF.

The rearrangement uses TRBV11-2 and TRBJ1-1, with no clear D. With 8 bases removed from V and 4 bases from J, the gap between germline ends came to 11 bases. CDR1 and CDR2 (germline): SGHAT, FQNNGV. The CDR3 totals 12 residues. CDR3 sequence reads: CASARTGTEAFF. The CDR3 coding sequence is TGTGCCAGCGCCCGGACTGGCACTGAAGCTTTCTTT.

This chain connects TRBV5-1 to TRBJ2-3; 7 bases are shared with TRBD1. With 4 bases clipped from V and 0 bases from J, the junction kept 8 bases outside the gene matches. The CDR3 covers 16 residues. Germline lookup yields CDR1 SGHRS and CDR2 YFSETQ. The DNA for the CDR3 is TGCGCCAGCAGCCCAGGGACAGCCTCTAGCACAGATACGCAGTATTTT. Encoded protein: CASSPGTASSTDTQYF. The whole variable domain, filled in from reference TRBV5-1 and TRBJ2-3, reads KAGVTQTPRYLIKTRGQQVTLSCSPISGHRSVSWYQQTPGQGLQFLFEYFSETQRNKGNFPGRFSGRQFSNSRSEMNVSTLELGDSALYLCASSPGTASSTDTQYFGPGTRLTVL.

The V gene is TRBV7-9, the J gene TRBJ2-7; 7 bases line up with TRBD2. Germline loops: CDR1 SEHNR, CDR2 FQNEAQ (reference sequence). The trim removed 1 base at V and 0 bases at J, leaving 6 bases unmatched. The CDR3 extends over 16 amino acids. CDR3: CASSLGSGGSSYEQYF. The CDR3, as DNA: TGTGCCAGCAGCTTAGGCTCGGGGGGATCCTCCTACGAGCAGTACTTC.

This clone was seen once. The chain couples TRBV19 to TRBJ1-6; D ambiguous. The CDR3 has 15 residues. Germline V gives CDR1 LNHDA, CDR2 SQIVND (reference sequence). With 9 bases removed from V and 5 bases from J, the gap between germline ends came to 17 bases. The DNA of the CDR3 is TGTGCCAGATGGCGGCGGGAGCGGGATAATTCACCCCTCCACTTT. Protein: CARWRRERDNSPLHF. The full variable domain, completed using reference TRBV19 and TRBJ1-6, is DGGITQSPKYLFRKEGQNVTLSCEQNLNHDAMYWYRQDPGQGLRLIYYSQIVNDFQKGDIAEGYSVSREKKESFPLTVTSAQKNPTAFYLCARWRRERDNSPLHFGNGTRLTVT.

V usage is TRBV28 and J usage is TRBJ1-5; TRBD1 matches at 8 bases. The V segment lost 6 bases and the J segment 2 bases; nucleotides outside the gene matches: 18. The CDR3 totals 19 residues. CDR1 and CDR2 from the germline V gene are MDHEN and SYDVKM. Written as DNA, the CDR3 is TGTGCCAGCAGCAGACTAGGACAGGGAGGGATTTATGGCAATCAGCCCCAGCATTTT. Its translation: CASSRLGQGGIYGNQPQHF.

V usage is TRBV12-3 or TRBV12-4 and J usage is TRBJ1-1; no definite D call. The CDR3 extends over 12 amino acids. V gave up 3 bases and J gave up 3 bases, with 5 bases separating them. CDR3: CASSFPYTEAFF. In DNA form, the CDR3 reads TGTGCCAGCAGTTTCCCGTACACTGAAGCTTTCTTT.